The next 6 T cell receptor beta chains were all read from a single sample in a study of T cell responses to AZD1222 COVID-19 vaccine. Sequenced by immunoSEQ multiplex PCR; TCRdb stores in-frame clones only, minus some. The table shows 150,000 to 180,000 clones, with 86% occurring only once. The specimen comprised peripheral blood, sampled on day 0 of MenACWY control vaccination. These receptors were obtained from an adult in good health.

The rearrangement uses TRBV5-1 and TRBJ2-1, with D unresolved. Germline lookup yields CDR1 SGHRS and CDR2 YFSETQ. Trimming pared 4 bases from V and 0 bases from J, leaving 11 bases between. This CDR3 comprises 15 residues. CDR3 nucleotide sequence: TGCGCCAGCAGCCTCGACGGGCCCTCCTACAATGAGCAGTTCTTC. Residues: CASSLDGPSYNEQFF.

This clone was detected once. This sequence joins TRBV6-1 and TRBJ2-7; D is perhaps TRBD1 (5 bases). The CDR3 totals 13 residues. Deletions cut 3 bases from V and 3 bases from J, with 9 bases between. CDR1 and CDR2 from the germline V gene are MNHNS and SASEGT. CDR3 protein: CASSEGPNYEQYF. The CDR3 DNA reads TGTGCCAGCAGTGAGGGGCCAAACTACGAGCAGTACTTC.

The chain uses TRBV28 and TRBJ2-7; D unresolved. CDR3 length: 14 amino acids. Germline CDR1 is MDHEN and CDR2 is SYDVKM. V lost 2 bases, J lost 2 bases, and 10 bases lay in between. CDR3: CASSLVGNPYEQYV. DNA of the CDR3: TGTGCCAGCAGTTTAGTGGGAAACCCCTACGAGCAGTACGTC.

The chain employs TRBV5-1 and TRBJ2-2, with 13 bases aligning to TRBD2. V trimming: 0 bases; J trimming: 4 bases; junction bases outside the gene matches: 6. CDR3 size: 18 residues. The germline V gene encodes CDR1 SGHRS and CDR2 YFSETQ. The CDR3, as DNA: TGCGCCAGCAGCTTGGGACTAGCGGGAGGTTTGAGCACCGGGGAGCTGTTTTTT. Protein: CASSLGLAGGLSTGELFF.

The gene calls are TRBV9 and TRBJ2-1; D ambiguous. Trimming took off 0 bases at V and 4 bases at J, with 8 bases between the two ends. Germline loops: CDR1 SGDLS, CDR2 YYNGEE. This CDR3 is 14 amino acids long. The CDR3 sequence: CASSVGTRYNEQFF. DNA for the CDR3: TGTGCCAGCAGCGTAGGGACGAGGTACAATGAGCAGTTCTTC.

This chain connects TRBV27 to TRBJ2-3, with 11 positions matching TRBD2. V was pared by 4 bases and J by 0 bases, with 9 bases of the junction left unmatched. Germline V gene lookup returns CDR1 MNHEY and CDR2 SMNVEV (reference sequence). The CDR3 length is 18 residues. DNA for the CDR3: TGTGCCAGCAGTTCGCTCCCCCGACTAGCGGGGAGCACAGATACGCAGTATTTT. Its translation is CASSSLPRLAGSTDTQYF.